What follows are 12 T cell receptor beta chains derived from one specimen sequenced in a study of breast tumors, draining lymph nodes, adjacent tissues. MiXCR, run by TCRdb on the multiplex PCR reads, gives a single entry per CDR3 protein. Of around 250,000 distinct CDR3 sequences listed, approximately 36% are singletons. Samples came from axillary lymph nodes draining the breast cancer. The sample taken for sequencing was axillary lymph node tissue. The receptors here all came from a female donor with breast cancer. Some clones in this sample may be carry-over from other donors' samples.

The chain combines TRBV6-5 with TRBJ2-3, with 7 bases that match TRBD2. The CDR3 sequence is 14 residues long. Germline V gene data show CDR1 as MNHEY and CDR2 as SVGAGI. Trimming at V came to 6 bases and at J to 3 bases, leaving 6 bases not matched to a gene. CDR3 amino acids: CASRPAGLTDTQYF. The DNA for the CDR3 is TGTGCCAGCAGGCCAGCGGGGTTAACAGATACGCAGTATTTT.

A note on this clonotype: Because the CDR3's place on the DNA is in doubt, the DNA is left out and the CDR3 is given as listed by TCRdb. The chain carries TRBV7-3 and TRBJ2-1; TRBD2, as called in the table, went unchecked against the DNA. Germline V gene lookup returns CDR1 SGHTA and CDR2 FQGTGA. 21 amino acids form the CDR3, both terminal residues included. This chain's CDR3 is CASSFYICSARDRQVYNEQFF.

This clonotype was detected only a few times. The chain links TRBV18 to TRBJ2-5, with D uncertain. This CDR3 contains 13 residues. Trimming shortened V by 2 bases and J by 3 bases, and 7 bases separated the two germline ends. Germline assignment: CDR1 KGHSH and CDR2 LQKENI. The DNA of the CDR3 is TGTGCCAGCTCACCAGGGTTCGAAGAGACCCAGTACTTC. Translating gives CASSPGFEETQYF.

The chain employs TRBV20-1 and TRBJ2-7, with a tentative D call TRBD2 (6 bases). Germline values: CDR1 DFQATT, CDR2 SNEGSKA (reference sequence). Deletions cut 6 bases from V and 3 bases from J, with 9 bases between. The CDR3 length is 11 residues. CDR3 coding DNA: TGCAGTGCCGGGACTCACTACGAGCAGTACTTC. Protein sequence: CSAGTHYEQYF.

This clonotype has a count of ten or more. The rearrangement links TRBV5-1 to TRBJ2-5; 8 bases agree with TRBD2. CDR1 SGHRS and CDR2 YFSETQ come from the germline V gene. The V and J ends lost 0 bases and 3 bases, in that order; junction bases with no gene match: 7. The length of the CDR3 is 16 residues. CDR3 bases: TGCGCCAGCAGCTTGGGAGGCCCAGCGGGAGAAGAGACCCAGTACTTC. This codes for CASSLGGPAGEETQYF.

This clonotype was picked up many times. The chain links TRBV20-1 to TRBJ2-3, with D maybe TRBD2 (5 bases). The CDR3 extends over 13 amino acids. Trimming stripped 5 bases from V and 0 bases from J, with 9 bases between. Looked up from germline, CDR1 is DFQATT and CDR2 is SNEGSKA (reference sequence). CDR3 nucleotide sequence: TGCAGTGCTCTGAGGGCCAGCACAGATACGCAGTATTTT. Translating gives CSALRASTDTQYF.

CDR3 amino acids: CASSLGLVGQGSTDTQYF. In DNA form, the CDR3 reads TGTGCCAGCAGCCTAGGTCTAGTGGGCCAGGGGAGCACAGATACGCAGTATTTT. This rearrangement joins TRBV12-3 or TRBV12-4 to TRBJ2-3; D may be TRBD1 (6 bases). Trimming took off 6 bases at V and 0 bases at J, with 22 bases between the two ends. There are 18 residues in the CDR3.

This clonotype was seen only a few times. Given a much more abundant clone one base away, this may be a read error. This chain joins TRBV6-6 and TRBJ2-7; D may be TRBD1 (6 bases). The CDR3 has 14 amino acids. Germline V lookup: CDR1 MNHNY, CDR2 SVGAGI (reference sequence). The ends were cut back, 5 bases at V and 6 bases at J, with 17 bases in the middle. The DNA for the CDR3 is TGTGCCAGCAGTCCCATGACAGGTGGGGTCGAGCAGTACTTC. This translates into CASSPMTGGVEQYF.

This clonotype came up many times. This sequence joins TRBV11-3 and TRBJ2-6; D uncertain. Deletions cut 5 bases from V and 2 bases from J, with 7 bases between. CDR1 SGHNT and CDR2 YENEEA come from the germline V gene. The CDR3 runs 14 residues. CDR3 loop: CASSPPTGANVLTF. The CDR3 nucleotides read TGTGCCAGCAGCCCCCCAACTGGGGCCAACGTCCTGACTTTC.

This chain links TRBV20-1 with TRBJ2-5; D is possibly TRBD2 (6 bases). V lost 1 base to trimming and J lost 11 bases, with 29 bases between them. The CDR3 sequence is 17 residues long. Germline V gene sequence: CDR1 DFQATT, CDR2 SNEGSKA (reference sequence). The CDR3 coding sequence is TGCAGTGCTAGAGCGGATAATCGGGCGGCGGGGCCGGATACGCAGTACTTC. Translating it yields CSARADNRAAGPDTQYF.

This clonotype was counted ten times or more. The chain carries TRBV11-2 and TRBJ2-7, with 10 bases matching TRBD1. This CDR3 has 14 residues. In germline, CDR1 is SGHAT, CDR2 FQNNGV. J gave up 1 base and V 5 bases, and 2 bases lay outside the gene matches. The CDR3 loop reads CASSRTGGSYEQYF. CDR3 bases: TGTGCCAGCAGCCGGACAGGGGGGTCCTACGAGCAGTACTTC.

This chain connects TRBV6-5 to TRBJ2-1; the match to TRBD2 covers 9 bases. This CDR3 has 15 residues. V lost 2 bases, J lost 4 bases, and 3 bases stayed unmatched. The germline V gene encodes CDR1 MNHEY and CDR2 SVGAGI. The CDR3: CASSYGRGGYNEQFF. In DNA form, the CDR3 reads TGTGCCAGCAGTTACGGGCGGGGGGGATACAATGAGCAGTTCTTC.